These 18 T cell receptor beta chains were sequenced from one sample in a study of human T cells and chemical hapten exposure. Using its own MiXCR run on the RACE reads, TCRdb lists one record per CDR3 protein. The sample lists about 110,000 distinct CDR3 sequences; roughly 10% were seen once. Described time point: patch test 2, 6 weeks after DPC sensitization. Treatment here: therapeutic diphenylcyclopropenone sensitization with weekly scalp DPC. The sample in question was whole blood, obtained in connection with sensitization to the hapten diphenylcyclopropenone (DPC). These receptors were taken from a woman between 35 and 50 years old with alopecia areata. Some clones in this sample may be carry-over from other donors' samples.

The chain joins TRBV19 to TRBJ1-5; D possibly corresponds to TRBD1 (6 bases). The CDR3 extends over 14 amino acids. Germline values: CDR1 LNHDA, CDR2 SQIVND (reference sequence). The V and J ends lost 10 bases and 0 bases respectively, with 13 bases between them. The CDR3 reads CATKGGYSNQPQHF. The CDR3 DNA sequence: TGTGCCACCAAAGGGGGATATAGCAATCAGCCCCAGCATTTT.

Many counts were recorded for this clonotype. The chain combines TRBV27 with TRBJ2-2; 10 positions agree with TRBD1. With 6 bases clipped from V and 7 bases from J, the junction kept 14 bases outside the gene matches. This CDR3 spans 17 amino acids. Germline lookup yields CDR1 MNHEY and CDR2 SMNVEV (reference sequence). The CDR3 DNA reads TGTGCCAGCAGGCCTCCCGGGACAGGGGTTAAATTCGGGGAGCTGTTTTTT. It yields the protein CASRPPGTGVKFGELFF.

This clonotype came up many times. The chain links TRBV14 to TRBJ2-7; D unclear. Germline CDR1 is SGHDN and CDR2 is FVKESK. This CDR3 is built from 14 residues. Trimming removed 3 bases from V and 2 bases from J, with 11 bases in between. The DNA of the CDR3 is TGTGCCAGCAGCCATCCCGACAACCCCTACGAGCAGTACTTC. It yields the protein CASSHPDNPYEQYF.

This clonotype occurred many times. The chain joins TRBV6-5 to TRBJ1-1; D is undetermined. Germline CDR1 reads MNHEY; CDR2 reads SVGAGI. V lost 6 bases, J lost 8 bases, and 19 bases lay in between. The CDR3 totals 14 residues. CDR3 sequence reads: CASSSRWYPQEAFF. The CDR3 nucleotides read TGTGCCAGCAGCTCCCGTTGGTACCCTCAGGAAGCTTTCTTT.

In this sample, this clonotype turned up many times. This CDR3 is CASSFGVQDSYEQYF. The CDR3 nucleotides read TGTGCCAGCAGCTTTGGAGTGCAGGACTCCTACGAGCAGTACTTC. The chain carries TRBV5-4 and TRBJ2-7, with unresolved D. V lost 2 bases to trimming and J lost 0 bases, with 12 bases between them. This CDR3 comprises 15 residues. Germline loops: CDR1 SGHNT, CDR2 YYREEE (reference sequence).

At least ten counts were recorded for this clonotype. The chain carries TRBV11-2 and TRBJ2-1, with a weak D call TRBD2 (5 bases). Germline V gene sequence: CDR1 SGHAT, CDR2 FQNNGV. The CDR3 spans 14 residues. Trimming cost V 7 bases and J 0 bases, with 10 bases left between them. CDR3 loop: CASKRGSSYNEQFF. CDR3 in DNA: TGTGCCAGCAAAAGAGGGAGCTCCTACAATGAGCAGTTCTTC.

This clonotype has just a few counts. The chain employs TRBV5-1 and TRBJ2-4; 15 bases are shared with TRBD2. Trimming cost V 4 bases and J 9 bases; bases outside gene matches: 5. From germline, CDR1 is SGHRS and CDR2 YFSETQ. This CDR3 comprises 15 residues. Here the CDR3 DNA reads TGCGCCAGCAGCCCGTCGGGACTAGCGGGGGGCATTCAGTACTTC. Its translation: CASSPSGLAGGIQYF.

This clonotype showed up many times. This sequence joins TRBV7-2 and TRBJ2-5; weak D call: TRBD2 (6 bases). The CDR3 sequence is 14 residues long. V was clipped by 7 bases and J by 0 bases, with 12 bases between them. CDR1 is SGHTA, CDR2 FQGNSA, per germline. The CDR3 loop is CASILGLHQETQYF. CDR3 nucleotide sequence: TGTGCCAGCATTCTGGGACTCCACCAAGAGACCCAGTACTTC.

The V call is TRBV2, the J call TRBJ2-3; 9 nucleotides align to TRBD2. The CDR3 runs 18 residues. The V and J ends lost 3 bases and 0 bases, in that order; junction bases with no gene match: 10. CDR1 is SNHLY, CDR2 FYNNEI, per germline. The CDR3 loop is CASSDRASGASSTDTQYF. Written as DNA, the CDR3 is TGTGCCAGCAGTGACAGGGCTAGCGGGGCCTCTAGCACAGATACGCAGTATTTT.

Comment on this clonotype: With a much larger clone just one base away, this may be a read error. V and J are TRBV7-8 and TRBJ1-3; a weak D match, TRBD1 (5 bases). The CDR3 consists of 15 residues. CDR1 is SGHVS, CDR2 FQNEAQ, per germline. The CDR3 DNA follows: TGTACCAGCAGCTTTTACAGGACCCTTGGAAACACCATATATTTT. Its translation: CTSSFYRTLGNTIYF.

This chain connects TRBV3-1 to TRBJ2-7; TRBD2 aligns across 9 bases. CDR3 length: 15 amino acids. V trimming: 4 bases; J trimming: 3 bases; junction bases outside the gene matches: 7. Germline-derived CDR1 and CDR2 are LGHDT and YNNKEL (reference sequence). As DNA, the CDR3 is TGTGCCAGCAGCCCCCGGGGACTAGCAGGCTACGAGCAGTACTTC. This translates into CASSPRGLAGYEQYF.

This clonotype was recorded many times. V usage is TRBV29-1 and J usage is TRBJ2-3; possible D gene TRBD2, 6 bases. Germline lookup yields CDR1 SQVTM and CDR2 ANQGSEA. This CDR3 has 16 residues. V was clipped by 2 bases and J by 6 bases, with 21 bases between them. CDR3 region: CSVEPHPSRAGDTQYF. CDR3 nucleotide sequence: TGCAGCGTTGAACCTCACCCCTCCAGGGCGGGGGATACGCAGTATTTT.

This clonotype was observed many times. The CDR3 loop reads CASSSGVGYTF. CDR3 DNA sequence: TGTGCCAGCAGTTCAGGGGTCGGCTACACCTTC. V and J are TRBV6-6 and TRBJ1-2, with D possibly TRBD1 on 6 matching bases. Trimming removed 4 bases at V and 8 bases at J, with 8 bases between. Germline CDR1 and CDR2: MNHNY and SVGAGI (reference sequence). CDR3 length: 11 residues.

The chain uses TRBV14 and TRBJ2-1; 11 nucleotides line up with TRBD2. There are 18 residues in the CDR3. The germline CDR1 and CDR2 sequences are SGHDN and FVKESK. With V trimmed by 0 bases and J by 2 bases, 6 bases remained unmatched. CDR3 nucleotides: TGTGCCAGCAGCCAAGAACGGCTAGCGGGGGGTCCCTACAATGAGCAGTTCTTC. This encodes CASSQERLAGGPYNEQFF.

This clonotype was seen repeatedly, ten times or more. The chain carries TRBV6-5 and TRBJ1-1, with D possibly TRBD1 on 5 matching bases. The CDR3 totals 16 residues. CDR1 MNHEY and CDR2 SVGAGI come from the germline V gene. The ends were cut back, 1 base at V and 1 base at J, with 13 bases in the middle. The CDR3, as DNA: TGTGCCAGCAGTTACTACCACACGGGGGAGAACACTGAAGCTTTCTTT. Protein product: CASSYYHTGENTEAFF.

V usage is TRBV7-9 and J usage is TRBJ1-1; D is possibly TRBD1 (5 bases). CDR1 is SEHNR, CDR2 FQNEAQ, per germline (reference sequence). V lost 5 bases, J lost 4 bases, and 17 bases lay in between. This CDR3 has 15 amino acids. CDR3: CASSARGVMGTEAFF. The CDR3, as DNA: TGTGCCAGCAGCGCGAGGGGTGTGATGGGCACTGAAGCTTTCTTT. Full variable domain (rest looked up from reference TRBV7-9 and TRBJ1-1): DTGVSQNPRHKITKRGQNVTFRCDPISEHNRLYWYRQTLGQGPEFLTYFQNEAQLEKSRLLSDRFSAERPKGSFSTLEIQRTEQGDSAMYLCASSARGVMGTEAFFGQGTRLTVV.

Points on this clonotype: A read error may produce the germline difference seen at one junction end. The CDR3 DNA reads as TGTGTCATCAGCGGACAGGCTCGAGAGCAGTACTTC. Translation gives CVISGQAREQYF. The rearrangement links TRBV10-3 to TRBJ2-7, with 7 nucleotides matching TRBD1. The CDR3 spans 12 residues. Per germline, CDR1 ENHRY and CDR2 SYGVKD.

The rearrangement uses TRBV5-1 and TRBJ1-2, with D unresolved. This CDR3 has 14 amino acids. CDR1 SGHRS and CDR2 YFSETQ come from the germline V gene. Between the trimmed V and J ends, which lost 3 bases and 9 bases, there was a span of 18 bases. The CDR3 sequence is CASSSGPSSNRYTF. CDR3 nucleotide sequence: TGCGCCAGCAGCTCAGGACCATCTTCGAACCGCTACACCTTC.